This T cell receptor (beta chain) was obtained from a study of blood T cell repertoires in COVID-19. The data were produced by immunoSEQ multiplex PCR, yet TCRdb's version contains in-frame clones alone and is incomplete. The sample records approximately 200,000 clones, roughly 87% being singletons. The CDR3 loop spans 11 amino acids. CDR1 and CDR2 (germline): SGHDT, YYEEEE. V lost 7 bases, J lost 1 base, and 2 bases lay in between. The rearrangement uses TRBV5-6 and TRBJ2-2; D is unresolved. The source material was peripheral blood. The sequence was obtained from a middle-aged man with active or convalescent COVID-19. The DNA of the CDR3 is TGTGCCAGCCAGAACACCGGGGAGCTGTTTTTT. Translated, it gives CASQNTGELFF.